What follows is one T cell receptor (beta chain) and its context. Its antigen is currently unknown. This sample is part of a study of T cell responses to AZD1222 COVID-19 vaccine. Regarding the study as a whole: Clonal diversity may have been underestimated in mostly white British donors.

V was pared by 1 base and J by 4 bases, with 11 bases between. From germline, CDR1 is SGHDT and CDR2 YYEEEE. The CDR3 length is 15 residues. Sequencing used immunoSEQ multiplex PCR; TCRdb keeps in-frame clones, though not all of them. Seen here are roughly 120,000 clones, roughly 90% observed once, and the top ten hold around 9.4%. The sample here was peripheral blood, taken on day 0 of AZD1222 vaccination. The V and J genes are TRBV5-6 and TRBJ1-4; maybe TRBD1 (6 bases). The receptor comes from an adult in good health. CDR3 protein: CASSLLDRDNEKLFF. CDR3 DNA: TGTGCCAGCAGCTTGTTGGACAGAGATAATGAAAAACTGTTTTTT. The full variable domain, completed using reference TRBV5-6 and TRBJ1-4, is DAGVTQSPTHLIKTRGQQVTLRCSPKSGHDTVSWYQQALGQGPQFIFQYYEEEERQRGNFPDRFSGHQFPNYSSELNVNALLLGDSALYLCASSLLDRDNEKLFFGSGTQLSVL.